This T cell receptor beta chain was retrieved from a study of regulatory T cells in long-lasting Graves disease. Combining iRepertoire HTBI primers with Arm-PCR of CDR3 regions, the authors built TCR beta libraries. TCRdb redid the calling of the multiplex PCR reads with MiXCR, one entry per CDR3 protein. Here the sample spans more than 300,000 distinct CDR3 sequences, approximately 12% being singletons. Study findings and constraints: Those with persistent Graves' had less TCR diversity than newly diagnosed patients.

The table lists this clonotype with many counts. The target antigen is unknown. Germline CDR1 MDHEN, CDR2 SYDVKM. V was shortened by 5 bases and J by 0 bases, with 17 bases between the two germline ends. The CDR3 is 16 amino acids. Noted time point: newly diagnosed GD, antithyroid drugs for less than 3 months. PBMC-derived RNA was used for the TCR library. These same data were also listed under a study on T cells in Graves' hyperthyroidism and ophthalmopathy.

The sample in question was peripheral blood mononuclear cells (PBMCs), obtained at new diagnosis, from a patient treated with antithyroid drugs. The source is a woman under 30 with Graves disease. The V call is TRBV28, the J call TRBJ2-7; D perhaps matches TRBD1 (7 bases). As DNA, the CDR3 is TGTGCCAGCAGTCCTGTAGGGCAGGGGGGCTCCTACGAGCAGTACTTC. Translating it yields CASSPVGQGGSYEQYF.